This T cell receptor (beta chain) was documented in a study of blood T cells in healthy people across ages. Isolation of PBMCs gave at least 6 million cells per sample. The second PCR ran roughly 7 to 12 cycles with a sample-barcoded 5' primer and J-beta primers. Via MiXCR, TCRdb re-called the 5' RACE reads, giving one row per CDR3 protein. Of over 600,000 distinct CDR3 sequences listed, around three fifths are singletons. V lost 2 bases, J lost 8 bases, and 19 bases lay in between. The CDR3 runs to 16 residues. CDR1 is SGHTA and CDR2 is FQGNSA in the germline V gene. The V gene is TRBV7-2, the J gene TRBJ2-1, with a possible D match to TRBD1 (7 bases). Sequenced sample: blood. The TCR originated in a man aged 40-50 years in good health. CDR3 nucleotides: TGTGCCAGCAGCTTATCTCGACAGGGAGGTAGTGATGAGCAGTTCTTC. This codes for CASSLSRQGGSDEQFF. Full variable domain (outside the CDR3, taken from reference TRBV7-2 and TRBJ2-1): GAGVSQSPSNKVTEKGKDVELRCDPISGHTALYWYRQSLGQGLEFLIYFQGNSAPDKSGLPSDRFSAERTGGSVSTLTIQRTQQEDSAVYLCASSLSRQGGSDEQFFGPGTRLTVL.